The text below deals with one T cell receptor beta chain. These data are taken from a study of T-cell reconstitution after alpha-beta-depleted transplantation in children. The TCRbeta library was prepared with unique molecular identifiers. MiXCR was run by TCRdb on the PCR reads, yielding one entry per CDR3 protein. The data hold 200,000 to 250,000 distinct CDR3 sequences, with under 9.5% observed a single time. Trimming removed 4 bases from V and 4 bases from J; junction bases left unmatched: 2. CDR3 length: 15 amino acids. This TCR derives from a human donor who donated a stem cell graft to a child with acute lymphoblastic leukemia. Here the sequenced sample was PBMCs from the stem cell graft donor, taken from the stem cell graft. The chain links TRBV12-3 or TRBV12-4 to TRBJ2-7; TRBD2 matches at 15 bases. CDR3 amino acids: CASSSGLAGGYEQYF. The DNA of the CDR3 is TGTGCCAGCAGTTCAGGACTAGCGGGGGGGTACGAGCAGTACTTC.